The clone carrying this T cell receptor beta chain occurred a few times. Its specificity is not known. These data are taken from a study of human T cells and chemical hapten exposure. Study-wide findings and caveats: Counts of TCRs above 1 in 1000 frequency stayed unchanged with DPC sensitization.

Total RNA was isolated from whole blood that had not been fractionated. V lost 2 bases to trimming and J lost 0 bases, with 9 bases between them. Germline values: CDR1 SGHRS, CDR2 YFSETQ. This CDR3 has 15 amino acids. Library construction involved attaching unique molecular identifiers to individual cDNA molecules, which allowed quantitative, reproducible TCR counting. TCRdb called the reads again in MiXCR, with one record for every CDR3 protein. The sample gives around 120,000 distinct CDR3 sequences, 6.5% to 10% of which show up once; around 1.4% is in the top ten. V and J are TRBV5-1 and TRBJ2-1; perhaps TRBD2 as D (5 bases). The receptor comes from a human donor in good health. Some clones in this sample may be carry-over from other donors' samples. The sample consisted of whole blood. The chain's CDR3 is CASSFEGSSYNEQFF. DNA for the CDR3: TGCGCCAGCAGCTTTGAGGGCAGCTCCTACAATGAGCAGTTCTTC.